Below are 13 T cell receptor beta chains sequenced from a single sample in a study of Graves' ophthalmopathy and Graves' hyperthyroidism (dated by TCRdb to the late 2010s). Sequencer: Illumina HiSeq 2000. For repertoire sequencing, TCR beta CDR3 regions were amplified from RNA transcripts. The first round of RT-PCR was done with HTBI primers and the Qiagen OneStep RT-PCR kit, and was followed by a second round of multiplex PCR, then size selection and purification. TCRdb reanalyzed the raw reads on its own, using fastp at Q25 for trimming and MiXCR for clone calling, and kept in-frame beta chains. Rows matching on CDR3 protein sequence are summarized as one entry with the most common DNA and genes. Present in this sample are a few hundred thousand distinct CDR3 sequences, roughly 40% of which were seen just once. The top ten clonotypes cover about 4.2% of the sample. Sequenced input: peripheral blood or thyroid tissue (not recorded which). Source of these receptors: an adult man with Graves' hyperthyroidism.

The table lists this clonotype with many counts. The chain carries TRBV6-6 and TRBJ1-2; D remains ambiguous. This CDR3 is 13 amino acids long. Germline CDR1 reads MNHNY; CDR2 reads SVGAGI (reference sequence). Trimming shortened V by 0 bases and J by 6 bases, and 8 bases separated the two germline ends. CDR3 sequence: CASSYSGGDGYTF. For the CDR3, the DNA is TGTGCCAGCAGTTACTCGGGTGGGGATGGCTACACCTTC.

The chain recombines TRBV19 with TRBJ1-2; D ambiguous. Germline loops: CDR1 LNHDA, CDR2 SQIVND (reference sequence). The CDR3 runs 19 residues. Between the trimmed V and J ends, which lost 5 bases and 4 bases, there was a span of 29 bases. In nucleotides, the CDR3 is TGTGCCAGTAGTGGCCAGACCGTATGGTTTGGGCCCATGGGCTATGGCTACACCTTC. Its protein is CASSGQTVWFGPMGYGYTF.

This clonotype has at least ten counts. CDR3 loop: CASSLVLDYEQYF. In nucleotides, the CDR3 is TGCGCCAGCAGCTTGGTCCTAGACTACGAGCAGTACTTC. The chain joins TRBV5-1 to TRBJ2-7; D gene unclear. The CDR3 is made up of 13 amino acids. Trimming shortened V by 0 bases and J by 3 bases, and 7 bases separated the two germline ends. The germline V gene encodes CDR1 SGHRS and CDR2 YFSETQ.

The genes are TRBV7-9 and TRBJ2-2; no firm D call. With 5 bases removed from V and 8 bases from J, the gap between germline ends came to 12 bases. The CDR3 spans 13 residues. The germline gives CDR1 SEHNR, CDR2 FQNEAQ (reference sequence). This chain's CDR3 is CASSLLNEGELFF. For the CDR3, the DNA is TGTGCCAGCAGCCTTTTGAACGAGGGGGAGCTGTTTTTT.

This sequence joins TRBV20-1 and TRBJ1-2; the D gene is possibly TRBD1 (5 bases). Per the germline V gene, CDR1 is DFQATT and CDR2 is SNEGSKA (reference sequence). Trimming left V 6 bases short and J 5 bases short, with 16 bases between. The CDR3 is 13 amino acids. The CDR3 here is CSANPTAPYGYTF. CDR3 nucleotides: TGCAGTGCAAACCCGACAGCTCCTTATGGCTACACCTTC.

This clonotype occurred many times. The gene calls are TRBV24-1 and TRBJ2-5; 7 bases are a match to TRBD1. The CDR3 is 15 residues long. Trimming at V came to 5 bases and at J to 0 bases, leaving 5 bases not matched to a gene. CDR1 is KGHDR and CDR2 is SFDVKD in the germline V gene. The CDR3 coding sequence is TGTGCCACCAGTGGTGGACAGGAGAACCAAGAGACCCAGTACTTC. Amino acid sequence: CATSGGQENQETQYF.

CDR3 residues: CAISATDRGSYEQYF. The CDR3, as DNA: TGTGCCATCAGTGCTACGGACAGGGGCTCCTACGAGCAGTACTTC. The chain employs TRBV10-3 and TRBJ2-7, with TRBD1 identical over 9 bases. V lost 4 bases and J lost 0; bases outside the gene matches: 4. Germline V gene data show CDR1 as ENHRY and CDR2 as SYGVKD. This CDR3 region has 15 residues.

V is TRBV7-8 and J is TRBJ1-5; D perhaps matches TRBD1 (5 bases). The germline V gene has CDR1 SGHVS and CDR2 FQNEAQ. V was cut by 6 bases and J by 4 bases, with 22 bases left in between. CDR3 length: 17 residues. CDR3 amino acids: CASSSPSGREGNQPQHF. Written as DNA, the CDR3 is TGTGCCAGCAGTTCCCCCTCGGGGCGAGAGGGGAATCAGCCCCAGCATTTT.

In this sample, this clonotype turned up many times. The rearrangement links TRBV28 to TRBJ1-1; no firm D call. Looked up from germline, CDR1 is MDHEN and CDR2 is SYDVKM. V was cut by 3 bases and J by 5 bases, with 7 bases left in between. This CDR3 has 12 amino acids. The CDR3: CASSLRMTEAFF. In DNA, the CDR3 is TGTGCCAGCAGTTTGAGGATGACTGAAGCTTTCTTT. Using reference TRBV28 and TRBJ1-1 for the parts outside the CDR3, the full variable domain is DVKVTQSSRYLVKRTGEKVFLECVQDMDHENMFWYRQDPGLGLRLIYFSYDVKMKEKGDIPEGYSVSREKKERFSLILESASTNQTSMYLCASSLRMTEAFFGQGTRLTVV.

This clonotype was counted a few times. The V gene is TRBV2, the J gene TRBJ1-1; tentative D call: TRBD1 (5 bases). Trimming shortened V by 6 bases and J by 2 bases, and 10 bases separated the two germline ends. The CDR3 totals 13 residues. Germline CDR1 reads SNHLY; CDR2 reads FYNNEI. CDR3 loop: CASRAGLNTEAFF. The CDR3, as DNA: TGTGCCAGCAGGGCAGGGTTAAACACTGAAGCTTTCTTT.

The CDR3: CAISEWTGGGNTEAFF. In nucleotides, the CDR3 is TGTGCCATCAGTGAGTGGACAGGGGGCGGGAACACTGAAGCTTTCTTT. The chain combines TRBV10-3 with TRBJ1-1; 11 bases agree with TRBD1. Germline trimming cut 1 base from V and 1 base from J; bases unmatched to any gene: 2. This CDR3 contains 16 residues. The germline gives CDR1 ENHRY, CDR2 SYGVKD.

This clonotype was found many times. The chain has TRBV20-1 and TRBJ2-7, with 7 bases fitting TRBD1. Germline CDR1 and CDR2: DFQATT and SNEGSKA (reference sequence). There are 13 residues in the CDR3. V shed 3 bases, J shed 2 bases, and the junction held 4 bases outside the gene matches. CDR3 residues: CSARRQGAYEQYF. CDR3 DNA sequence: TGCAGTGCTAGGAGGCAGGGGGCCTACGAGCAGTACTTC.

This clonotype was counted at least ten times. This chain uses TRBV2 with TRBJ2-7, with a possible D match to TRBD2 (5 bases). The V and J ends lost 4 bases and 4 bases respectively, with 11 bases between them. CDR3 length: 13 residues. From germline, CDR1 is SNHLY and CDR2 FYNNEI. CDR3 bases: TGTGCCAGCAGTGCGGGGTACGAATACGAGCAGTACTTC. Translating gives CASSAGYEYEQYF.